These T cell receptor beta chains were read from a single sample in a study of OX40 agonist ivuxolimab in advanced cancers. Clones were read by immunoSEQ multiplex PCR, and TCRdb kept only the in-frame ones, dropping some. In the table there are approximately 65,000 clones, roughly nine tenths of which are singletons. The sequences come from CD4+ or CD8+ T cells sorted from blood, collected in a trial of the OX40 agonist ivuxolimab. These receptors came from an adult with an advanced solid tumor such as melanoma, head and neck, liver or kidney cancer. The CDR3 runs from the conserved cysteine through the conserved F or W. D genes are given only for firm matches. For some rows the clone size is stated as once, few or many, or as a class when expanded; others skip it.

v_call	j_call	clone_size	d_call	cdr3_nt	cdr3_aa
TRBV4-2	TRBJ2-2	NA	TRBD1	TGTGCCAGCAGCCTTGGACAGGGTACGGACACCGGGGAGCTGTTTTTT	CASSLGQGTDTGELFF
TRBV5-1	TRBJ2-3	NA	NA	TGCGCCAGCAGCTTCTTGCGGGAAGGGTCAGATACGCAGTATTTT	CASSFLREGSDTQYF
TRBV18	TRBJ2-3	NA	NA	TGTGCCAGCTCACCTGACCAGGGAGGGGGCCGAACAGATACGCAGTATTTT	CASSPDQGGGRTDTQYF
TRBV6-6	TRBJ1-1	once	NA	TGTGCCAGCAGTTACCGCGACACTGAAGCTTTCTTT	CASSYRDTEAFF
TRBV6-5	TRBJ2-1	NA	TRBD2	TGTGCCAGCACCCGAGATGGGACTAGGGACAATGAGCAGTTCTTC	CASTRDGTRDNEQFF
TRBV5-1	TRBJ2-3	NA	NA	TGCACCTCCAACCGGGACATCAGCACAGATACGCAGTATTTT	CTSNRDISTDTQYF
TRBV7-9	TRBJ1-1	NA	NA	TGTGCCAGCAGCTTCCCAGGGGCAATGAACACTGAAGCTTTCTTT	CASSFPGAMNTEAFF
TRBV6-6	TRBJ2-3	NA	TRBD2	TGTGCCAGCAGGGCGGGAGATGGGGCAGATACGCAGTATTTT	CASRAGDGADTQYF
TRBV7-6	TRBJ2-3	NA	NA	TGTGCCAGCAGCTACGAATGGCTGAGGGGAGACACAGATACGCAGTATTTT	CASSYEWLRGDTDTQYF
TRBV27	TRBJ2-6	NA	NA	TGTGCCAGCAGCCCTCCCCAGGGTTCTGGGGCCAACGTCCTGACTTTC	CASSPPQGSGANVLTF
TRBV6-4	TRBJ2-7	NA	NA	TGTGCCAGCAGGTTCCCGGGACCCTCCTACGAGCAGTACTTC	CASRFPGPSYEQYF
TRBV9	TRBJ1-1	NA	NA	TGTGCCAGCAATAAGGGAGACACTGAAGCTTTCTTT	CASNKGDTEAFF
TRBV9	TRBJ2-7	NA	NA	TGTGCCAGCAGCCCCCACCTAACTAGTGGCGGAAGCTACGAGCAGTACTTC	CASSPHLTSGGSYEQYF
TRBV27	TRBJ2-2	few	TRBD1	TGTGCCAGCACCCCTGGGGACAGGGGGTTCACCGGGGAGCTGTTTTTT	CASTPGDRGFTGELFF
TRBV7-2	TRBJ2-5	NA	NA	TGTGCCAGCAGCTTTTCTCGGGAAGAGACCCAGTACTTC	CASSFSREETQYF
TRBV7-9	TRBJ1-4	once	TRBD1	TGTGCCAGCAGCTTAAATACAGGGGCTGAAAAACTGTTTTTT	CASSLNTGAEKLFF
TRBV29-1	TRBJ2-1	NA	NA	TGCAGCGTTGAAGGGTCGAGTCTGAATGAGCAGTTCTTC	CSVEGSSLNEQFF
TRBV18	TRBJ2-7	NA	TRBD1	TGTGCCAGCTCTCCCGGGACAGGGCGACTGGGGGAGCAGTACTTC	CASSPGTGRLGEQYF
TRBV10-3	TRBJ2-7	NA	TRBD1	TGTGCCATCAGTTCACGGACAGGGGTGTTCGAGCAGTACTTC	CAISSRTGVFEQYF
TRBV28	TRBJ2-4	NA	NA	TGTGCCAGCAGTTCCCCAGCCAAAAACATTCAGTACTTC	CASSSPAKNIQYF
TRBV19	TRBJ1-5	NA	NA	TGTGCCAGTACAAGTCGAGGGGCTTGGCAGCCCCAGCATTTT	CASTSRGAWQPQHF
TRBV7-8	TRBJ2-7	NA	NA	TGTGCCAGCAGCCGCATCGGGAGCTCCTACGAGCAGTACTTC	CASSRIGSSYEQYF
TRBV11-2	TRBJ1-5	NA	NA	TGTGCCAGCAGCTTAGAACGAGGGCTATATCAGCCCCAGCATTTT	CASSLERGLYQPQHF
TRBV6-5	TRBJ2-1	NA	NA	TGTGCCAGCAGTTACTCGTTCGGAGAGCAGTTCTTC	CASSYSFGEQFF
TRBV5-1	TRBJ2-7	NA	TRBD1	TGCGCCAGCAGCCAACCCGGGCAGGGGGTAAACGAGCAGTACTTC	CASSQPGQGVNEQYF